Shown below are 9 T cell receptor beta chains from a single sample sequenced in a study of cytomegalovirus exposure and HLA in healthy donors. The PCR had 60 Vbeta and 13 Jbeta primers. The protocol was immunoSEQ multiplex PCR, while the TCRdb copy is restricted to in-frame clones and leaves out a portion. The sample includes 130,000 or so clones. The sample taken for sequencing was PBMCs. The receptor set was obtained from a man younger than 30 in good health and CMV-seronegative.

The chain combines TRBV11-3 with TRBJ2-1; 7 bases are shared with TRBD2. The CDR3 is 15 amino acids. Germline V gene lookup returns CDR1 SGHNT and CDR2 YENEEA. The V and J ends lost 5 bases and 7 bases, in that order; junction bases with no gene match: 11. In DNA form, the CDR3 reads TGTGCCAGCAGCCGCTGGGAGGGCCGAACGAATGAGCAGTTCTTC. Translating it yields CASSRWEGRTNEQFF.

J is TRBJ2-7 and V is TRBV28; D gene unclear. V was trimmed by 6 bases and J by 2 bases, leaving 5 bases between them. Germline CDR1 MDHEN, CDR2 SYDVKM. This CDR3 region has 11 residues. CDR3 nucleotide sequence: TGTGCCAGCAGCCCGGCCTACGAGCAGTACTTC. Translation: CASSPAYEQYF.

The chain recombines TRBV15 with TRBJ2-3, with D possibly TRBD2 on 6 matching bases. CDR1 is LNHNV and CDR2 is YYDKDF in the germline V gene (reference sequence). The CDR3 extends over 16 amino acids. The V end was cut by 0 bases, the J end by 1 base, with 11 bases between. In DNA form, the CDR3 reads TGTGCCACCAGCAGAGAACGCGGGGTGGGCACAGATACGCAGTATTTT. Translating gives CATSRERGVGTDTQYF.

The V gene is TRBV9, the J gene TRBJ1-2; D possibly corresponds to TRBD1 (6 bases). There are 14 residues in the CDR3. Germline V gene sequence: CDR1 SGDLS, CDR2 YYNGEE. V gave up 4 bases and J gave up 0 bases, with 10 bases separating them. DNA for the CDR3: TGTGCCAGCAGCCCGACAGGCACTAACTATGGCTACACCTTC. It is translated as CASSPTGTNYGYTF.

The chain combines TRBV6-4 with TRBJ1-5; maybe TRBD1 (5 bases). Trimming pared 0 bases from V and 3 bases from J, leaving 30 bases between. Germline assignment: CDR1 MRHNA and CDR2 SNTAGT. The CDR3 covers 22 residues. The CDR3 protein is CASSDSIALRARRGSPNQPQHF. The CDR3 coding sequence is TGTGCCAGCAGTGACTCGATTGCCCTCCGGGCAAGGCGGGGCAGCCCCAATCAGCCCCAGCATTTT.

The chain links TRBV2 to TRBJ1-2; D ambiguous. Trimming took off 8 bases at V and 6 bases at J, with 4 bases between the two ends. Per the germline V gene, CDR1 is SNHLY and CDR2 is FYNNEI. CDR3 length equals 9 residues. CDR3 nucleotides: TGTGCCAGCCGGGATGGCTACACCTTC. Its translation is CASRDGYTF.

The chain recombines TRBV27 with TRBJ1-2; 7 bases are a match to TRBD1. Germline V gene data show CDR1 as MNHEY and CDR2 as SMNVEV (reference sequence). This CDR3 has 14 residues. Trimming cost V 7 bases and J 5 bases; bases outside gene matches: 10. CDR3 amino acids: CASKMTGIGYGYTF. CDR3 nucleotides: TGTGCCAGCAAAATGACAGGGATCGGGTATGGCTACACCTTC.

The chain joins TRBV27 to TRBJ2-1; TRBD2 agrees at 7 bases. The junction had 1 base not matched to a gene; V was cut back by 1 base and J by 7 bases. CDR1 is MNHEY and CDR2 is SMNVEV in the germline V gene (reference sequence). This CDR3 comprises 13 residues. The CDR3 nucleotides read TGTGCCAGCAGTTTATTCGGGGGGAATGAGCAGTTCTTC. This sequence encodes CASSLFGGNEQFF.

The chain employs TRBV6-5 and TRBJ2-3, with TRBD2 identical over 9 bases. Germline lookup yields CDR1 MNHEY and CDR2 SVGAGI. J gave up 6 bases and V 11 bases, and 18 bases lay outside the gene matches. This CDR3 spans 16 amino acids. CDR3 in DNA: TGTGCCTGCCGTTTAGTAAGCGGGGGGTCCGCGGATACGCAGTATTTT. Protein sequence: CACRLVSGGSADTQYF.